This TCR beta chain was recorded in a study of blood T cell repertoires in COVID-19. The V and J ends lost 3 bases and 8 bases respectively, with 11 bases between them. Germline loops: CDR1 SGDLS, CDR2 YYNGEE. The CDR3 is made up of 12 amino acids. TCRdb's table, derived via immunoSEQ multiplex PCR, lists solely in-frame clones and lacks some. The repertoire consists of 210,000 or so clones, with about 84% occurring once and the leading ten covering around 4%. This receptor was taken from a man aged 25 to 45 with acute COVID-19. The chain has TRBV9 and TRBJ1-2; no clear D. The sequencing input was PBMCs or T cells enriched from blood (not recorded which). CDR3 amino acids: CASSAATGGYTF. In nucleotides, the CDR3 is TGTGCCAGCAGCGCGGCGACGGGAGGCTACACCTTC.